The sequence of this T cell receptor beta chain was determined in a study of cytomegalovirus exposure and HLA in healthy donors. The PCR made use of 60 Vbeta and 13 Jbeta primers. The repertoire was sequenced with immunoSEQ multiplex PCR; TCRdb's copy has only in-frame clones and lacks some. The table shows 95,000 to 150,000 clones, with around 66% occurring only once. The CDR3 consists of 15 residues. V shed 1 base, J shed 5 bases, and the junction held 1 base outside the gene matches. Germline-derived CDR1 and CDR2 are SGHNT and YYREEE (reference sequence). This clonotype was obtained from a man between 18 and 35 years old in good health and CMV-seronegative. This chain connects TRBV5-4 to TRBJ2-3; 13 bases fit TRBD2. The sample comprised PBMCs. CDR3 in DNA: TGTGCCAGCAGCTTGAGGACTAGCGGGAGAGATACGCAGTATTTT. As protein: CASSLRTSGRDTQYF. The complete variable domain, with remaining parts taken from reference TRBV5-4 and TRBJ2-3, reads ETGVTQSPTHLIKTRGQQVTLRCSSQSGHNTVSWYQQALGQGPQFIFQYYREEENGRGNFPPRFSGLQFPNYSSELNVNALELDDSALYLCASSLRTSGRDTQYFGPGTRLTVL.